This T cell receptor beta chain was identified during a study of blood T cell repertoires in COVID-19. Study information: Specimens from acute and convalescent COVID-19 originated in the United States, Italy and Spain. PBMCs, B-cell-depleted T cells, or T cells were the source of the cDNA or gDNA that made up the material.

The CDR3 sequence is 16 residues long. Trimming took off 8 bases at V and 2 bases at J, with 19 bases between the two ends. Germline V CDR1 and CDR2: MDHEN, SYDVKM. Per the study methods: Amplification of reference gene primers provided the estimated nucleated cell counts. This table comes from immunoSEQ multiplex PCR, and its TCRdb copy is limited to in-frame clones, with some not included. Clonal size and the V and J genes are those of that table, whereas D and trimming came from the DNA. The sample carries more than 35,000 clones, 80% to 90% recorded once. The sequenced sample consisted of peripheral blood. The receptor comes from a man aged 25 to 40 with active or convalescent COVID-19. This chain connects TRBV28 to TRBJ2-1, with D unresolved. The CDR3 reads CASFGRSAPAYNEQFF. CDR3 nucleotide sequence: TGTGCCAGCTTTGGGCGCTCTGCTCCGGCCTACAATGAGCAGTTCTTC.